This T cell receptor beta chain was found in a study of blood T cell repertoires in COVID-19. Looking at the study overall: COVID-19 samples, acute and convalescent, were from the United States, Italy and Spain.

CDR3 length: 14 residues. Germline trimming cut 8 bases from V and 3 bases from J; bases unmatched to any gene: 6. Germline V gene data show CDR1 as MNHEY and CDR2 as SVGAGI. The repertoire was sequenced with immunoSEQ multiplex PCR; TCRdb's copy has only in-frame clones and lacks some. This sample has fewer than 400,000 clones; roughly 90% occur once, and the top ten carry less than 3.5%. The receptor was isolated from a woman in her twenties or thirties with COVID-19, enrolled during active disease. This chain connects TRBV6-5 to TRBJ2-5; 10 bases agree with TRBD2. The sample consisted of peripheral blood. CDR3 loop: CASLELAGEETQYF. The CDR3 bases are TGTGCCAGCTTGGAGCTAGCGGGAGAAGAGACCCAGTACTTC.